One and the same sample provided the 6 T cell receptor beta chains below, sequenced in a study of cytomegalovirus exposure and HLA in healthy donors. The PCR made use of 60 Vbeta and 13 Jbeta primers. The table came from immunoSEQ multiplex PCR; TCRdb's copy has only in-frame clones and leaves some out. Of fewer than 300,000 clones in the sample, 75% to 90% were seen once. The sequenced sample was PBMCs. These receptors were obtained from a girl aged 2 to 9 in good health and CMV-seronegative.

Remarks on this clone: The same CDR3 is also encoded by other DNA sequences in this sample. J is TRBJ1-2 and V is TRBV5-4; 10 bases are shared with TRBD1. The CDR3 loop spans 16 amino acids. Unmatched junction bases numbered 11, after V lost 1 base and J lost 8 bases. Germline V gives CDR1 SGHNT, CDR2 YYREEE (reference sequence). CDR3 DNA: TGTGCCAGCAGCTTGATAGGACAGGGGGTGCCCTGGGGCTACACCTTC. This gives the protein CASSLIGQGVPWGYTF. Full variable domain (outside the CDR3, taken from reference TRBV5-4 and TRBJ1-2): ETGVTQSPTHLIKTRGQQVTLRCSSQSGHNTVSWYQQALGQGPQFIFQYYREEENGRGNFPPRFSGLQFPNYSSELNVNALELDDSALYLCASSLIGQGVPWGYTFGSGTRLTVV.

The table lists this clone with a count of one. This sequence joins TRBV7-9 and TRBJ1-4; D possibly corresponds to TRBD1 (6 bases). The CDR3 is 15 amino acids. The germline V gene encodes CDR1 SEHNR and CDR2 FQNEAQ (reference sequence). V shed 6 bases and J shed 6 bases, with 17 bases lying between them. The CDR3 coding sequence is TGTGCCAGCAGGACTCAAACAGGGTCGGATGAAAAACTGTTTTTT. Translating gives CASRTQTGSDEKLFF.

The chain links TRBV9 to TRBJ2-5; 9 bases line up with TRBD2. Per germline, CDR1 SGDLS and CDR2 YYNGEE. The V segment lost 0 bases and the J segment 1 base; nucleotides outside the gene matches: 4. This CDR3 has 16 residues. CDR3 bases: TGTGCCAGCAGCGTAGGTGATAGCGGGGGCCAAGAGACCCAGTACTTC. Protein sequence: CASSVGDSGGQETQYF.

The gene calls are TRBV5-1 and TRBJ1-2; 7 bases are shared with TRBD1. The CDR3 length is 14 residues. Germline-derived CDR1 and CDR2 are SGHRS and YFSETQ. With V trimmed by 4 bases and J by 4 bases, 7 bases remained unmatched. The CDR3 DNA reads TGCGCCAGCAGCGTATCCGGGACAGCCTATGGCTACACCTTC. As protein: CASSVSGTAYGYTF.

A note on this clone: The sample holds other DNA sequences that translate to the same CDR3. The chain has TRBV5-1 and TRBJ1-1, with D hard to call. V lost 4 bases and J lost 0, with 10 bases in between. The CDR3 length is 14 residues. Per the germline V gene, CDR1 is SGHRS and CDR2 is YFSETQ. CDR3 DNA sequence: TGCGCCAGCAGCCTCCGAGGCCTGAACACTGAAGCTTTCTTT. As protein: CASSLRGLNTEAFF.

The genes are TRBV2 and TRBJ1-1, with D maybe TRBD1 (5 bases). The CDR3 sequence is 17 residues long. The V end lost 2 bases, the J end lost 0 bases, and 16 bases lay between the germline ends. Germline CDR1 is SNHLY and CDR2 is FYNNEI. The CDR3 DNA is TGTGCCAGCAGTGAAAGGCGACAGATCCCCATGAACACTGAAGCTTTCTTT. Protein product: CASSERRQIPMNTEAFF. Based on the CDR3 plus reference TRBV2 and TRBJ1-1, the full variable domain is EPEVTQTPSHQVTQMGQEVILRCVPISNHLYFYWYRQILGQKVEFLVSFYNNEISEKSEIFDDQFSVERPDGSNFTLKIRSTKLEDSAMYFCASSERRQIPMNTEAFFGQGTRLTVV.